These 9 T cell receptor beta chains originate from one sample sequenced in a study of identical twins. TCRdb itself ran the 5' RACE reads through MiXCR, one entry per CDR3 protein. The data contain some 210,000 distinct CDR3 sequences, roughly 15% of them singletons. This same sample was also taken into another study, of T cells expressing NK-cell markers.

Sample: CD8+ T cells sorted from blood. Source of these receptors: a woman aged 18-30 years in good health.

There are a few counts of this clonotype. The rearrangement uses TRBV14 and TRBJ2-3; a possible D gene is TRBD2 (5 bases). Germline assignment: CDR1 SGHDN and CDR2 FVKESK. V was shortened by 2 bases and J by 1 base, with 7 bases between the two germline ends. The CDR3 sequence is 14 residues long. CDR3 coding DNA: TGTGCCAGCAGCCAAAAGAGGGGCACAGATACGCAGTATTTT. This encodes CASSQKRGTDTQYF.

This clonotype has more than one count but fewer than ten. The chain uses TRBV5-5 and TRBJ2-7, with 9 positions matching TRBD1. V gave up 3 bases and J gave up 0 bases; unmatched junction bases: 7. CDR1 and CDR2 (germline): SGHKS, YYEKEE (reference sequence). This CDR3 has 16 amino acids. CDR3 residues: CASSSPGTGLSYEQYF. CDR3 nucleotide sequence: TGTGCCAGCAGCTCTCCCGGGACAGGGCTCTCCTACGAGCAGTACTTC. The full variable domain, completed using reference TRBV5-5 and TRBJ2-7, is DAGVTQSPTHLIKTRGQQVTLRCSPISGHKSVSWYQQVLGQGPQFIFQYYEKEERGRGNFPDRFSARQFPNYSSELNVNALLLGDSALYLCASSSPGTGLSYEQYFGPGTRLTVT.

This clonotype was counted ten times or more. The chain is built from TRBV29-1 and TRBJ2-2, with 8 bases aligning to TRBD1. Per germline, CDR1 SQVTM and CDR2 ANQGSEA. This CDR3 is 13 amino acids long. J lost 1 base, V lost 6 bases, and 1 base had no gene match. CDR3 DNA: TGCAGCGTGGGACAGGTGAACACCGGGGAGCTGTTTTTT. Translated, it gives CSVGQVNTGELFF.

V and J are TRBV7-9 and TRBJ1-2; maybe TRBD1 (6 bases). V was clipped by 1 base and J by 3 bases, with 15 bases between them. This CDR3 has 16 amino acids. Per the germline V gene, CDR1 is SEHNR and CDR2 is FQNEAQ (reference sequence). In DNA, the CDR3 is TGTGCCAGCAGCTTAGAAACCCGAGGGGGGTACTATGGCTACACCTTC. Its protein is CASSLETRGGYYGYTF.

This clonotype was seen many times. The V call is TRBV20-1, the J call TRBJ1-1; D is undetermined. CDR1 is DFQATT and CDR2 is SNEGSKA in the germline V gene (reference sequence). The length of the CDR3 is 14 residues. The ends were cut back, 6 bases at V and 0 bases at J, with 14 bases in the middle. The CDR3 is CSATREGMNTEAFF. The CDR3 region has the DNA TGCAGTGCCACCCGGGAGGGCATGAACACTGAAGCTTTCTTT.

A few counts support this clonotype. The chain is built from TRBV2 and TRBJ2-5, with D tentatively TRBD1 (6 bases). The CDR3 runs to 14 residues. V lost 5 bases to trimming and J lost 1 base, with 11 bases between them. CDR1 and CDR2 (germline): SNHLY, FYNNEI. CDR3 coding DNA: TGTGCCAGCAGTCGGGACATGGCCCAAGAGACCCAGTACTTC. Translating gives CASSRDMAQETQYF. Together with reference TRBV2 and TRBJ2-5, the CDR3 gives the full variable domain: EPEVTQTPSHQVTQMGQEVILRCVPISNHLYFYWYRQILGQKVEFLVSFYNNEISEKSEIFDDQFSVERPDGSNFTLKIRSTKLEDSAMYFCASSRDMAQETQYFGPGTRLLVL.

V is TRBV29-1 and J is TRBJ1-2; 9 positions agree with TRBD1. The germline V gene encodes CDR1 SQVTM and CDR2 ANQGSEA. The CDR3 length is 12 residues. With 8 bases clipped from V and 7 bases from J, the junction kept 8 bases outside the gene matches. CDR3 sequence: CSTTGDRVGYTF. The CDR3 DNA follows: TGCAGCACGACCGGGGACAGGGTTGGCTACACCTTC.

This clonotype was picked up a small number of times. The chain carries TRBV12-3 or TRBV12-4 and TRBJ2-7; TRBD2 aligns across 11 bases. The CDR3 contains 15 residues. The J segment lost 7 bases and the V segment lost 3 bases, leaving 8 bases of the junction unmatched. The DNA of the CDR3 is TGTGCCAGCAGTTTGACTAGCGGGATTGGTACGGAGCAGTACTTC. Its protein is CASSLTSGIGTEQYF.

The chain recombines TRBV10-3 with TRBJ1-1; the D is unclear. This CDR3 comprises 13 residues. In germline, CDR1 is ENHRY, CDR2 SYGVKD. Trimming removed 8 bases from V and 1 base from J, with 11 bases in between. CDR3 loop: CAIRVGSNTEAFF. In nucleotides, the CDR3 is TGTGCCATCCGCGTCGGGTCGAACACTGAAGCTTTCTTT.